Each of the 26 T cell receptor beta chains below was sequenced from the same sample in a study of cytomegalovirus exposure and HLA in healthy donors. The PCR used 60 Vbeta and 13 Jbeta primers. Clones were sequenced by immunoSEQ multiplex PCR, and TCRdb holds only the in-frame ones, with some missing. The table has about 110,000 clones, around two thirds seen once. Material for sequencing was PBMCs. The receptors here all came from a woman aged 40 to 50 in good health and CMV-seropositive.

The V gene is TRBV11-3, the J gene TRBJ1-1; a possible D gene is TRBD1 (6 bases). This CDR3 is built from 13 residues. CDR1 is SGHNT, CDR2 YENEEA, per germline. V lost 4 bases and J 2 bases, leaving 8 bases between the germline ends. DNA of the CDR3: TGTGCCAGCAGCTCGACAGGAAACACTGAAGCTTTCTTT. This encodes CASSSTGNTEAFF.

This clone was counted only a few times. The chain recombines TRBV4-3 with TRBJ2-2, with a tentative D call TRBD2 (5 bases). Germline V gene data show CDR1 as LGHNA and CDR2 as YSLEER. The CDR3 length is 16 residues. Trimming removed 0 bases at V and 4 bases at J, with 12 bases between. CDR3 residues: CASSQDLADPTGELFF. Written as DNA, the CDR3 is TGCGCCAGCAGCCAAGATCTAGCAGATCCCACCGGGGAGCTGTTTTTT.

The chain couples TRBV5-1 to TRBJ2-3; 9 bases are a match to TRBD2. Germline CDR1 and CDR2: SGHRS and YFSETQ. Trimming at V came to 2 bases and at J to 2 bases, leaving 6 bases not matched to a gene. The CDR3 consists of 16 residues. CDR3 loop: CASSFQRGDYTDTQYF. The CDR3 region has the DNA TGCGCCAGCAGCTTCCAGCGGGGGGACTACACAGATACGCAGTATTTT.

This chain connects TRBV6-5 to TRBJ1-5; the D gene is possibly TRBD1 (5 bases). The germline V and J ends were trimmed by 0 bases and 0 bases, with 9 bases remaining between them. This CDR3 has 16 residues. Germline-derived CDR1 and CDR2 are MNHEY and SVGAGI. CDR3: CASSYSWQGSNQPQHF. Here the CDR3 DNA reads TGTGCCAGCAGTTACTCGTGGCAGGGTAGCAATCAGCCCCAGCATTTT.

This rearrangement joins TRBV27 to TRBJ1-6; D is ambiguous. Looked up from germline, CDR1 is MNHEY and CDR2 is SMNVEV (reference sequence). This CDR3 spans 15 amino acids. V gave up 6 bases and J gave up 2 bases, with 11 bases separating them. CDR3 loop: CASRILGPYNSPLHF. The CDR3, as DNA: TGTGCCAGCAGGATACTAGGCCCCTATAATTCACCCCTCCACTTT.

The genes are TRBV4-1 and TRBJ1-2; D might be TRBD1 (5 bases). Germline assignment: CDR1 MGHRA and CDR2 YSYEKL. V lost 1 base to trimming and J lost 3 bases, with 12 bases between them. The CDR3 length is 15 residues. CDR3 residues: CASSQAGGSDYGYTF. CDR3 sequence (DNA): TGCGCCAGCAGCCAAGCCGGGGGGAGCGACTATGGCTACACCTTC.

The genes are TRBV9 and TRBJ1-1; D ambiguous. The V gene's germline CDR1 is SGDLS and CDR2 YYNGEE. V dropped 4 bases and J dropped 1 base, with 20 bases sitting between them. This CDR3 spans 17 amino acids. The CDR3 protein is CASSPEPVVLSNTEAFF. The DNA of the CDR3 is TGTGCCAGCAGCCCCGAACCGGTGGTCCTTTCGAACACTGAAGCTTTCTTT.

This chain joins TRBV10-3 and TRBJ1-4; TRBD1 might be the D (6 bases). V was clipped by 8 bases and J by 4 bases, with 14 bases between them. Germline V gene sequence: CDR1 ENHRY, CDR2 SYGVKD. This CDR3 is built from 14 residues. CDR3 in DNA: TGTGCCATCGGGCCCGGGACACTTAATGAAAAACTGTTTTTT. Translated: CAIGPGTLNEKLFF.

The genes are TRBV7-6 and TRBJ1-2; weak D call: TRBD1 (5 bases). The V end lost 5 bases, the J end lost 7 bases, and 20 bases lay between the germline ends. The CDR3 consists of 15 residues. The germline gives CDR1 SGHVS, CDR2 FNYEAQ. The CDR3 protein is CASSLVAGSRVGYTF. The DNA of the CDR3 is TGTGCCAGCAGCCTAGTGGCGGGATCCAGGGTTGGCTACACCTTC.

The gene calls are TRBV7-3 and TRBJ1-2, with TRBD1 matching over 7 bases. CDR3 length: 14 residues. CDR1 and CDR2 from the germline V gene are SGHTA and FQGTGA. Trimming removed 5 bases from V and 4 bases from J; junction bases left unmatched: 7. CDR3: CASSPRQGGYGYTF. The CDR3 DNA is TGTGCCAGCAGCCCCCGACAGGGCGGCTATGGCTACACCTTC.

The V call is TRBV9, the J call TRBJ1-4; the D gene is possibly TRBD1 (5 bases). The germline gives CDR1 SGDLS, CDR2 YYNGEE. The CDR3 contains 15 residues. With 0 bases removed from V and 7 bases from J, the gap between germline ends came to 13 bases. CDR3 bases: TGTGCCAGCAGCGTAGATGGAGGGGAGGGTGAAAAACTGTTTTTT. Translation gives CASSVDGGEGEKLFF.

This clone occurred once. The chain is built from TRBV5-1 and TRBJ2-7, with D perhaps matching TRBD1 (7 bases). Germline V gene data show CDR1 as SGHRS and CDR2 as YFSETQ. The ends were cut back, 0 bases at V and 0 bases at J, with 10 bases in the middle. There are 15 residues in the CDR3. CDR3 nucleotide sequence: TGCGCCAGCAGCTTGGGCAGGGGGGTCTCCTACGAGCAGTACTTC. Translating it yields CASSLGRGVSYEQYF.

This sequence joins TRBV15 and TRBJ2-5; possibly TRBD1 for D (6 bases). The CDR3 spans 16 residues. The germline gives CDR1 LNHNV, CDR2 YYDKDF (reference sequence). V was pared by 4 bases and J by 1 base, with 16 bases between. CDR3 nucleotide sequence: TGTGCCACCAGCACATATGGGCAAGGGGGCCAAGAGACCCAGTACTTC. It yields the protein CATSTYGQGGQETQYF.

This sequence joins TRBV5-4 and TRBJ2-5, with D possibly being TRBD2 (5 bases). Trimming removed 0 bases at V and 5 bases at J, with 17 bases between. From germline, CDR1 is SGHNT and CDR2 YYREEE (reference sequence). CDR3 length: 16 amino acids. CDR3 sequence reads: CASSLESGLQAETQYF. The CDR3 region has the DNA TGTGCCAGCAGCTTGGAAAGCGGACTGCAGGCCGAGACCCAGTACTTC.

The chain employs TRBV18 and TRBJ1-5, with 8 bases identical to TRBD1. The CDR3 consists of 15 residues. From germline, CDR1 is KGHSH and CDR2 LQKENI. J lost 7 bases, V lost 3 bases, and 8 bases had no gene match. The CDR3 protein is CASSPYQGAEQPQHF. DNA for the CDR3: TGTGCCAGCTCACCGTACCAGGGGGCTGAACAGCCCCAGCATTTT.

The genes are TRBV7-6 and TRBJ1-1; possible D gene TRBD1, 5 bases. Germline CDR1 and CDR2: SGHVS and FNYEAQ. V lost 1 base, J lost 4 bases, and 10 bases lay in between. The CDR3 totals 14 residues. Here the CDR3 DNA reads TGTGCCAGCAGCTTAGAGGAGGGACGCACTGAAGCTTTCTTT. It encodes CASSLEEGRTEAFF. The whole variable domain, filled in from reference TRBV7-6 and TRBJ1-1, reads GAGVSQSPRYKVTKRGQDVALRCDPISGHVSLYWYRQALGQGPEFLTYFNYEAQQDKSGLPNDRFSAERPEGSISTLTIQRTEQRDSAMYRCASSLEEGRTEAFFGQGTRLTVV.

The gene calls are TRBV5-1 and TRBJ2-3; D gene unclear. This CDR3 is 13 amino acids long. Trimming left V 3 bases short and J 0 bases short, with 5 bases between. Per the germline V gene, CDR1 is SGHRS and CDR2 is YFSETQ. CDR3: CASSSPSTDTQYF. The DNA of the CDR3 is TGCGCCAGCAGCTCCCCTAGCACAGATACGCAGTATTTT. Drawing the rest from reference TRBV5-1 and TRBJ2-3, the complete variable domain is KAGVTQTPRYLIKTRGQQVTLSCSPISGHRSVSWYQQTPGQGLQFLFEYFSETQRNKGNFPGRFSGRQFSNSRSEMNVSTLELGDSALYLCASSSPSTDTQYFGPGTRLTVL.

This rearrangement joins TRBV7-2 to TRBJ2-1; 7 bases align to TRBD2. Trimming took 4 bases from V and 4 from J; bases not matched to a gene: 4. CDR1 SGHTA and CDR2 FQGNSA come from the germline V gene. The CDR3 consists of 14 residues. CDR3 protein: CASSSEAGYNEQFF. For the CDR3, the DNA is TGTGCCAGCAGCTCCGAAGCGGGGTACAATGAGCAGTTCTTC.

The CDR3 bases are TGTGCCAGTAGTAGGGGACAGCCGAACACTGAAGCTTTCTTT. This translates into CASSRGQPNTEAFF. J is TRBJ1-1 and V is TRBV19; 7 bases fit TRBD1. There are 14 residues in the CDR3. With 4 bases clipped from V and 1 base from J, the junction kept 3 bases outside the gene matches. CDR1 and CDR2 (germline): LNHDA, SQIVND (reference sequence).

The V gene is TRBV13, the J gene TRBJ1-1; D is uncertain. The V end was cut by 2 bases, the J end by 1 base, with 11 bases between. Germline CDR1 and CDR2: PRHDT and FYEKMQ (reference sequence). This CDR3 is 15 amino acids long. The CDR3 spells CASSLLGRENTEAFF. The CDR3 DNA reads TGTGCCAGCAGCTTACTCGGTCGGGAGAACACTGAAGCTTTCTTT.

The chain combines TRBV4-3 with TRBJ1-1; no firm D call. The germline gives CDR1 LGHNA, CDR2 YSLEER. The CDR3 extends over 13 amino acids. With 1 base removed from V and 5 bases from J, the gap between germline ends came to 8 bases. In DNA form, the CDR3 reads TGCGCCAGCAGCCAAGGGGTCAGGACTGAAGCTTTCTTT. It is translated as CASSQGVRTEAFF.

In its sample, this clone was seen once. The chain has TRBV9 and TRBJ2-3, with 10 bases identical to TRBD2. The CDR3 runs 14 residues. Looked up from germline, CDR1 is SGDLS and CDR2 is YYNGEE. Unmatched junction bases numbered 2, after V lost 1 base and J lost 6 bases. The DNA for the CDR3 is TGTGCCAGCAGCGTACGTAGCGGGGGGGATACGCAGTATTTT. This translates into CASSVRSGGDTQYF.

The gene calls are TRBV4-1 and TRBJ2-1, with TRBD2 matching 9 bases. Germline loops: CDR1 MGHRA, CDR2 YSYEKL. J gave up 4 bases and V 4 bases, and 8 bases lay outside the gene matches. The CDR3 runs 16 residues. The CDR3 loop reads CASSRPKRGDYNEQFF. Written as DNA, the CDR3 is TGCGCCAGCAGCCGGCCTAAGCGGGGGGATTACAATGAGCAGTTCTTC.

The DNA for the CDR3 is TGCGCCAGCAGCTTGGTAGCGGGGGGAGGCAATGAGCAGTTCTTC. It encodes CASSLVAGGGNEQFF. The gene calls are TRBV5-1 and TRBJ2-1; 10 bases fit TRBD2. V was clipped by 0 bases and J by 6 bases; unmatched bases: 3. Germline assignment: CDR1 SGHRS and CDR2 YFSETQ. The CDR3 has 15 residues.

This clone was detected only a few times. V gene TRBV19 combines with J gene TRBJ1-1, with TRBD1 identical over 10 bases. The ends lost 7 bases at V and 5 bases at J; junction bases unmatched: 7. The CDR3 has 14 amino acids. The germline V gene encodes CDR1 LNHDA and CDR2 SQIVND (reference sequence). This chain's CDR3 is CASKTTGGVTEAFF. CDR3 in DNA: TGTGCCAGTAAAACGACAGGGGGCGTAACTGAAGCTTTCTTT.

V is TRBV4-2 and J is TRBJ2-5; TRBD2 agrees at 8 bases. Near its end, the DNA agrees better with TRBJ2-7, so the J call may be wrong. CDR3 size: 13 residues. Germline V gives CDR1 LGHNA, CDR2 YNFKEQ. Here the CDR3 reads CASSPGGTYEQYF. The DNA for the CDR3 is TGTGCCAGCAGCCCGGGGGGGACCTACGAGCAGTACTTC.